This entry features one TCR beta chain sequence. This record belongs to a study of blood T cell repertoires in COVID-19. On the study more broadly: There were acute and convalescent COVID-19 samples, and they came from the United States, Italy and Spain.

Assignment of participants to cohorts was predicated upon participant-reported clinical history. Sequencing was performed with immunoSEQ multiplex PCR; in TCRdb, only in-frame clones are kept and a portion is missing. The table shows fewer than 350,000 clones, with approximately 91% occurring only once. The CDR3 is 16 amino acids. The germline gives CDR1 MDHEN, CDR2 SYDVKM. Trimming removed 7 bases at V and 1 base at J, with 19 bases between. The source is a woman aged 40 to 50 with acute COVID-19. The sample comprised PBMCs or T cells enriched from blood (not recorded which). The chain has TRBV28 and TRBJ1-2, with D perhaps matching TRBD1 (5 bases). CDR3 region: CASTFGGVESNYGYTF. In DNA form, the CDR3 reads TGTGCCAGCACTTTTGGAGGGGTGGAGAGTAACTATGGCTACACCTTC.